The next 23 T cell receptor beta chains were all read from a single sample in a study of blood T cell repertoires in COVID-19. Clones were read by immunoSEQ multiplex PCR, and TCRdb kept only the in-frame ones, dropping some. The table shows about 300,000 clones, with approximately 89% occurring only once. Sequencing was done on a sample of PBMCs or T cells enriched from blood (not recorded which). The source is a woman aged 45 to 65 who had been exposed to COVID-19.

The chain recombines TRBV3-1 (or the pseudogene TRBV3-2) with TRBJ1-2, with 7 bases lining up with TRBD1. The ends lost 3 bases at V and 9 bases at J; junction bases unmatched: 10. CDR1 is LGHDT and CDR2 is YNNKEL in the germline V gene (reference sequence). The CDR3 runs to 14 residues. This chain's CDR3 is CASSQIPTGNSYTF. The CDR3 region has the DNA TGTGCCAGCAGCCAGATTCCGACAGGGAACAGCTACACCTTC.

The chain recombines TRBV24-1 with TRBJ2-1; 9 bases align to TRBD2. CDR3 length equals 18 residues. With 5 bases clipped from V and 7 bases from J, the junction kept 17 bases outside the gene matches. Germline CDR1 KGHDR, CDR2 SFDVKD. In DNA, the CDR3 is TGTGCCACCAGTGCTGGAGGGCGGCGGGGGGGCCCTAAGAATGAGCAGTTCTTC. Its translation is CATSAGGRRGGPKNEQFF.

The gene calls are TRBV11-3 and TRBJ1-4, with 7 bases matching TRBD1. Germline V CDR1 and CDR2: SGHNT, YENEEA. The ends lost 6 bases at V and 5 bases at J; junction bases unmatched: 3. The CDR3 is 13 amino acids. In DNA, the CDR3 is TGTGCCAGCAGAGGGACAGTCAATGAAAAACTGTTTTTT. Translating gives CASRGTVNEKLFF.

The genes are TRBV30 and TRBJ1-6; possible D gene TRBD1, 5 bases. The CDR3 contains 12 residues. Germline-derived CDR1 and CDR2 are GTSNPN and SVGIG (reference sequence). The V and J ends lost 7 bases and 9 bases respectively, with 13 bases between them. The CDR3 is CASTRVGSPLHF. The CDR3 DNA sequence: TGTGCCTCAACCAGGGTTGGTTCACCCCTCCACTTT. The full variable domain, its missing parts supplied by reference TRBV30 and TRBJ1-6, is SQTIHQWPATLVQPVGSPLSLECTVEGTSNPNLYWYRQAAGRGLQLLFYSVGIGQISSEVPQNLSASRPQDRQFILSSKKLLLSDSGFYLCASTRVGSPLHFGNGTRLTVT.

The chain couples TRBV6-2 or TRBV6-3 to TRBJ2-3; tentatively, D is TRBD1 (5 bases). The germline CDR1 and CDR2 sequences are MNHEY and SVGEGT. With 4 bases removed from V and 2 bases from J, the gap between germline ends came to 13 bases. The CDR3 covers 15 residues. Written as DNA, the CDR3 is TGTGCCAGCAGTTCGCGACAGACTTTCACAGATACGCAGTATTTT. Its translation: CASSSRQTFTDTQYF.

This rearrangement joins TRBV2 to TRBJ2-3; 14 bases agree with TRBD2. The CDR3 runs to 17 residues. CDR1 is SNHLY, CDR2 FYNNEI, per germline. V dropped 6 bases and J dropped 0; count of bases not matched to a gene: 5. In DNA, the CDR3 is TGTGCCAGCAGCGGACTAGCGGGGGGCTATAGCACAGATACGCAGTATTTT. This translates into CASSGLAGGYSTDTQYF.

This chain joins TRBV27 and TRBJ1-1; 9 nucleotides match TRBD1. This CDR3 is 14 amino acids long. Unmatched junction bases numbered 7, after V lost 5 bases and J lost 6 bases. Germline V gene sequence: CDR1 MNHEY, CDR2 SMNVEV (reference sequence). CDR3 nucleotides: TGTGCCAGCAGTGGGCGGACAGGGGACCCTGAAGCTTTCTTT. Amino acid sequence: CASSGRTGDPEAFF.

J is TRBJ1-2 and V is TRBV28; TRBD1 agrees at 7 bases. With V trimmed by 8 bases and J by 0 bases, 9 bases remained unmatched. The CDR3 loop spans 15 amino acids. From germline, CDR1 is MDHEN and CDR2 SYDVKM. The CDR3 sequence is CASRDSALANYGYTF. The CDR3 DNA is TGTGCCAGCCGGGACAGCGCGTTAGCTAACTATGGCTACACCTTC.

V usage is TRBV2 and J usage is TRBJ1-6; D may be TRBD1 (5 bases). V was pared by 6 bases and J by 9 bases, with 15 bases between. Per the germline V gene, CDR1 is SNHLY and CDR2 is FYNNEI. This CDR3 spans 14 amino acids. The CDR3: CASRGGRGTSPLHF. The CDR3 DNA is TGTGCCAGCAGGGGCGGCCGGGGGACTTCACCCCTCCACTTT. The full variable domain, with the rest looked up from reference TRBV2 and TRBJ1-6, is EPEVTQTPSHQVTQMGQEVILRCVPISNHLYFYWYRQILGQKVEFLVSFYNNEISEKSEIFDDQFSVERPDGSNFTLKIRSTKLEDSAMYFCASRGGRGTSPLHFGNGTRLTVT.

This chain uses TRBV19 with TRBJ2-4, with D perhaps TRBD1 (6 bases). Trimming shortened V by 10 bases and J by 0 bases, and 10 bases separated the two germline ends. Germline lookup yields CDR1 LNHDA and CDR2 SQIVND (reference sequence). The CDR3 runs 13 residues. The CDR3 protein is CATTGPAKNIQYF. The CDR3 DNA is TGTGCCACTACAGGGCCAGCCAAAAACATTCAGTACTTC.

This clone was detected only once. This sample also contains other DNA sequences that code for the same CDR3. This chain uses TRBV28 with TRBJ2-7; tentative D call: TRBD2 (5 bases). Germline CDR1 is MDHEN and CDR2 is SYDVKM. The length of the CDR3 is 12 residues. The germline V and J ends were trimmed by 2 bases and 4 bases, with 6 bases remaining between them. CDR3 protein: CASSLGEYEQYF. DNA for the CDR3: TGTGCCAGCAGTTTAGGGGAGTACGAGCAGTACTTC.

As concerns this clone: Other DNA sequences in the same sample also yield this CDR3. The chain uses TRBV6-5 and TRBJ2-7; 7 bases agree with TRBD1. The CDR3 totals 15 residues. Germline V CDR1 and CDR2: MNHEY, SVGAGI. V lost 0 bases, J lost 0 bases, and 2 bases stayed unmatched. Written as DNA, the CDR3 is TGTGCCAGCAGTTACTCGACAGGGACCTCCTACGAGCAGTACTTC. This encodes CASSYSTGTSYEQYF.

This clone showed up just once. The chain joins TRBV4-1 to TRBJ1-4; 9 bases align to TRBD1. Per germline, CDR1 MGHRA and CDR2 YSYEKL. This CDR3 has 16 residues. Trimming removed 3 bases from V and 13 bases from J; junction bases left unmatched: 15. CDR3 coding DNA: TGCGCCAGCAGCCAGACCCCGGGACAGGGTAACCACGGACTGTTTTTT. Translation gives CASSQTPGQGNHGLFF.

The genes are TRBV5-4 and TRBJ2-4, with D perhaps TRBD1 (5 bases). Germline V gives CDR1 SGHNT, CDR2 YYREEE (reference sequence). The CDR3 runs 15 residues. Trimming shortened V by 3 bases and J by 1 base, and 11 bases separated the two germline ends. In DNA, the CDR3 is TGTGCCAGCAGCTCCCTGGGGCATGCCAAAAACATTCAGTACTTC. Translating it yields CASSSLGHAKNIQYF.

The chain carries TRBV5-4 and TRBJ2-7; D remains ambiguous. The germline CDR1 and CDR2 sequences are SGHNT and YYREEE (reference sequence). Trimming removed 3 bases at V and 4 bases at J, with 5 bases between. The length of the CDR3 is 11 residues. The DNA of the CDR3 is TGTGCCAGCAGCTCGGGTTACGAGCAGTACTTC. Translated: CASSSGYEQYF.

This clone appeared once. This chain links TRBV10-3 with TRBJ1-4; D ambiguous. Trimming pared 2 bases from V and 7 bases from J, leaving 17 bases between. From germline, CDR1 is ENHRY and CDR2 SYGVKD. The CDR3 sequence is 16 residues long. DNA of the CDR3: TGTGCCATCAGTGAGGGAGCCCCACGGAGCGGTGAAAAACTGTTTTTT. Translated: CAISEGAPRSGEKLFF.

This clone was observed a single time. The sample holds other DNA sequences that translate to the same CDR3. CDR3 in DNA: TGTGCCTGGAGTGGCAGGGATAATCAGCCCCAGCATTTT. Protein sequence: CAWSGRDNQPQHF. The rearrangement links TRBV30 to TRBJ1-5, with D tentatively TRBD1 (5 bases). Trimming left V 1 base short and J 4 bases short, with 8 bases between. This CDR3 contains 13 residues. The germline V gene encodes CDR1 GTSNPN and CDR2 SVGIG (reference sequence).

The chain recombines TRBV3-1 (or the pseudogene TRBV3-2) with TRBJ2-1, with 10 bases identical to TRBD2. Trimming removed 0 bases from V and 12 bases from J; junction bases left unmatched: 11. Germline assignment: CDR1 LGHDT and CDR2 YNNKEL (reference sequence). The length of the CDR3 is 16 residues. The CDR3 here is CASSQDSGGADRRQFF. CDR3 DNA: TGTGCCAGCAGCCAAGACAGCGGGGGGGCCGACAGGAGGCAGTTCTTC.

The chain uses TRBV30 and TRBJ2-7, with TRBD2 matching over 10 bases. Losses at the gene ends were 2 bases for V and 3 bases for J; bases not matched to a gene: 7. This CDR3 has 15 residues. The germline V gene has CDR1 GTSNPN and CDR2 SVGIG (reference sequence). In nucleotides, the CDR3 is TGTGCCTGGAGTCCGCTAGCGGGGGCGGTCTACGAGCAGTACTTC. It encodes CAWSPLAGAVYEQYF.

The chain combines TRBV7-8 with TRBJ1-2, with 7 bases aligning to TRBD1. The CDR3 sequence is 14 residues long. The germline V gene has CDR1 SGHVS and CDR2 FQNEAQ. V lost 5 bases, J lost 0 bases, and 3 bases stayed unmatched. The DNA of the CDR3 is TGTGCCAGCAGCAAAGGGACAGCTAACTATGGCTACACCTTC. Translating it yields CASSKGTANYGYTF.

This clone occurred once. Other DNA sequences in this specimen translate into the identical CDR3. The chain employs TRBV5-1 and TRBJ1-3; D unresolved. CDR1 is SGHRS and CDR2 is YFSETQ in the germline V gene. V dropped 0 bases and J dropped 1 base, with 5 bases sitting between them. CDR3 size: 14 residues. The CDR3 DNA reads TGCGCCAGCAGCTTGGACAGTTCTGGAAACACCATATATTTT. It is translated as CASSLDSSGNTIYF.

The chain's CDR3 is CAWSVATGQPQHF. The CDR3 DNA follows: TGTGCCTGGAGTGTAGCAACGGGTCAGCCCCAGCATTTT. The chain links TRBV30 to TRBJ1-5; no clear D. The CDR3 is 13 amino acids. Trimming stripped 0 bases from V and 6 bases from J, with 9 bases between. CDR1 and CDR2 from the germline V gene are GTSNPN and SVGIG (reference sequence).

The CDR3 DNA reads TGCGCCAGCAGCTTGGACCCACAGGGTTCAGATACGCAGTATTTT. This gives the protein CASSLDPQGSDTQYF. J is TRBJ2-3 and V is TRBV5-1; TRBD1 might be the D (6 bases). CDR3 length: 15 residues. V was clipped by 0 bases and J by 4 bases, with 12 bases between them. Per the germline V gene, CDR1 is SGHRS and CDR2 is YFSETQ.